The 25 T cell receptor beta chains below were found in one sample sequenced in a study of T cells in Graves' hyperthyroidism and ophthalmopathy. Regions amplified from RNA transcripts were the TCR beta CDR3 regions. Using the HTBI primer set, a first-round RT-PCR was run on the TCR CDR3. TCRdb re-derived calls from the multiplex PCR reads in MiXCR, one entry per CDR3 protein. The sample comprises about 320,000 distinct CDR3 sequences, around 17% of which are singletons, and around a third rests with the top ten. The sample consisted of blood. Receptor source: a young man with Graves' hyperthyroidism.

This clonotype was picked up many times. The chain links TRBV18 to TRBJ1-1; no clear D. Germline CDR1 KGHSH, CDR2 LQKENI. V was pared by 2 bases and J by 5 bases, with 12 bases between. This CDR3 contains 14 residues. The CDR3 DNA follows: TGTGCCAGCTCACCAGCGGCCCCGGCGACTGAAGCTTTCTTT. Translation: CASSPAAPATEAFF.

The chain carries TRBV6-1 and TRBJ2-3; 8 positions match TRBD2. Germline lookup yields CDR1 MNHNS and CDR2 SASEGT. Unmatched junction bases numbered 9, after V lost 4 bases and J lost 3 bases. The length of the CDR3 is 16 residues. The CDR3 loop is CASSATSGGGTDTQYF. Written as DNA, the CDR3 is TGTGCCAGCAGTGCGACAAGCGGGGGCGGAACAGATACGCAGTATTTT.

This clonotype was observed once. Just one base apart from a much larger clone, this may be a read error. Lacking the conserved final phenylalanine or tryptophan, this CDR3 likely reflects a read error. V and J are TRBV18 and TRBJ1-1; tentative D call: TRBD1 (6 bases). The V end was cut by 3 bases, the J end by 3 bases, with 11 bases between. CDR3 length equals 14 residues. CDR1 and CDR2 from the germline V gene are KGHSH and LQKENI. CDR3 nucleotide sequence: TGTGCCAGCTCACCGACAGGCAGGGACACTGAAGCTTTCTCT. It specifies CASSPTGRDTEAFS.

This clonotype was seen many times. This clone may be a read error of a much larger clone one base away. The gene calls are TRBV6-1 and TRBJ2-3; 11 positions match TRBD2. Germline lookup yields CDR1 MNHNS and CDR2 SASEGT. The CDR3 loop spans 15 amino acids. Trimming cost V 10 bases and J 4 bases; bases outside gene matches: 10. CDR3 nucleotide sequence: TGTGCCAACAGGGTACTAGCGGGAGCACCAGATACGCAGTATTTT. It encodes CANRVLAGAPDTQYF.

The V gene is TRBV10-3, the J gene TRBJ1-1; weak D call: TRBD1 (6 bases). The germline V and J ends were trimmed by 8 bases and 3 bases, with 13 bases remaining between them. This CDR3 is 13 amino acids long. CDR1 and CDR2 from the germline V gene are ENHRY and SYGVKD. CDR3 sequence (DNA): TGTGCCATCCAGGGGTCCGTGGACACTGAAGCTTTCTTT. It translates to CAIQGSVDTEAFF.

This clonotype was seen a few times. The chain carries TRBV30 and TRBJ1-5, with a weak D call TRBD1 (6 bases). Deletions cut 5 bases from V and 4 bases from J, with 12 bases between. CDR3 size: 13 residues. In germline, CDR1 is GTSNPN, CDR2 SVGIG (reference sequence). This CDR3 reads CAWGPQGNQPQHF. In nucleotides, the CDR3 is TGTGCCTGGGGGCCCCAGGGGAATCAGCCCCAGCATTTT.

The rearrangement joins TRBV11-3 to TRBJ2-7; D is undetermined. With 1 base removed from V and 7 bases from J, the gap between germline ends came to 8 bases. This CDR3 comprises 12 residues. CDR1 and CDR2 from the germline V gene are SGHNT and YENEEA. The CDR3 region is CASSLGIVEQYF. CDR3 coding DNA: TGTGCCAGCAGCTTAGGGATCGTGGAGCAGTACTTC.

To note about this clonotype: Relative to the germline gene, one junction end is altered; a read error may explain this. The chain links TRBV7-3 to TRBJ2-1, with TRBD2 matching 13 bases. The germline CDR1 and CDR2 sequences are SGHTA and FQGTGA. This CDR3 region has 15 residues. CDR3 in amino acids: CASSFTGLAGDEQFF. As DNA, the CDR3 is TGCGCCAGCAGCTTTACTGGACTAGCGGGAGATGAGCAGTTCTTC.

This clonotype was recorded a few times. One junction end does not reproduce the germline sequence, and a read error may be involved. This chain connects TRBV20-1 to TRBJ2-3; 10 positions match TRBD2. CDR3 size: 15 residues. Germline CDR1 is DFQATT and CDR2 is SNEGSKA (reference sequence). This CDR3 is CSTRDASGSPDTQYF. The CDR3 DNA reads as TGCAGTACTAGAGATGCTAGCGGGAGCCCAGATACGCAGTATTTT.

The table lists this clonotype with a few counts. The rearrangement uses TRBV5-1 and TRBJ2-5; tentative D call: TRBD1 (6 bases). The V and J ends lost 1 base and 2 bases respectively, with 18 bases between them. The germline gives CDR1 SGHRS, CDR2 YFSETQ. The CDR3 length is 17 residues. The CDR3 protein is CASSLSGVWGQQETQYF. The CDR3, as DNA: TGCGCCAGCAGCTTGTCCGGGGTGTGGGGGCAGCAAGAGACCCAGTACTTC.

The table lists this clonotype with many counts. DNA for the CDR3: TGTGCCAGCAGTACGCCGGGACAGTTCTACGAGCAGTACTTC. It codes for CASSTPGQFYEQYF. The rearrangement links TRBV6-1 to TRBJ2-7; the match to TRBD1 covers 7 bases. The CDR3 loop spans 14 amino acids. Germline CDR1 MNHNS, CDR2 SASEGT. V lost 5 bases to trimming and J lost 3 bases; unmatched junction nucleotides: 7.

The table lists this clonotype with a few counts. The rearrangement uses TRBV30 and TRBJ2-4, with D maybe TRBD2 (5 bases). The CDR3 consists of 14 residues. The germline gives CDR1 GTSNPN, CDR2 SVGIG (reference sequence). The ends were cut back, 4 bases at V and 6 bases at J, with 16 bases in the middle. This CDR3 reads CAWNPEGLGNIQYF. For the CDR3, the DNA is TGTGCCTGGAACCCTGAGGGCCTGGGAAACATTCAGTACTTC.

Ten or more counts support this clonotype. The chain employs TRBV28 and TRBJ1-4; D possibly corresponds to TRBD1 (5 bases). The ends were cut back, 5 bases at V and 6 bases at J, with 10 bases in the middle. CDR3 size: 13 residues. Germline V gene sequence: CDR1 MDHEN, CDR2 SYDVKM. The CDR3 loop is CASSPRGDEKLFF. CDR3 DNA: TGTGCCAGCAGTCCCCGGGGGGATGAAAAACTGTTTTTT.

This clonotype occurred many times. CDR3 region: CASSHRDQYNEQFF. In DNA form, the CDR3 reads TGTGCCAGCAGCCACCGGGACCAATACAATGAGCAGTTCTTC. The genes are TRBV11-3 and TRBJ2-1, with D perhaps matching TRBD1 or TRBD2 (5 bases each). The CDR3 runs 14 residues. Trimming pared 5 bases from V and 4 bases from J, leaving 12 bases between. The V gene's germline CDR1 is SGHNT and CDR2 YENEEA.

This clonotype appeared many times. V is TRBV7-2 and J is TRBJ2-5; D not certain. Germline CDR1 SGHTA, CDR2 FQGNSA. This CDR3 comprises 13 residues. V was clipped by 7 bases and J by 5 bases, with 14 bases between them. The CDR3 spells CASTLKRWETQYF. CDR3 nucleotide sequence: TGTGCCAGCACCCTCAAGAGGTGGGAGACCCAGTACTTC.

The chain employs TRBV5-1 and TRBJ2-5; 7 nucleotides match TRBD1. Germline V gene sequence: CDR1 SGHRS, CDR2 YFSETQ. This CDR3 region has 15 residues. Germline trimming cut 3 bases from V and 3 bases from J; bases unmatched to any gene: 8. The CDR3 region is CASSSGVDREETQYF. CDR3 nucleotides: TGCGCCAGCAGCTCCGGGGTTGACAGGGAAGAGACCCAGTACTTC.

This clonotype was recorded at least ten times. V is TRBV10-3 and J is TRBJ1-1; maybe TRBD1 (5 bases). Germline V lookup: CDR1 ENHRY, CDR2 SYGVKD. This CDR3 contains 15 residues. V was cut by 0 bases and J by 4 bases, with 12 bases left in between. CDR3 region: CAISESSGGVTEAFF. The CDR3 DNA sequence: TGTGCCATCAGTGAGTCGTCGGGGGGAGTCACTGAAGCTTTCTTT.

In DNA form, the CDR3 reads TGTGCCAGCAGCTTTCGGACTAGCGGGCCCTTCGTAATTCAGTACTTC. Residues: CASSFRTSGPFVIQYF. The chain couples TRBV11-3 to TRBJ2-4, with 11 bases that match TRBD2. CDR1 SGHNT and CDR2 YENEEA come from the germline V gene. The CDR3 loop spans 16 amino acids. Trimming took 3 bases from V and 10 from J; bases not matched to a gene: 11.

The rearrangement joins TRBV19 to TRBJ1-2; perhaps TRBD1 as D (5 bases). CDR1 and CDR2 from the germline V gene are LNHDA and SQIVND (reference sequence). V lost 7 bases and J lost 4, with 19 bases in between. The CDR3 has 15 amino acids. The CDR3 here is CASTATRWGSYGYTF. DNA of the CDR3: TGTGCCAGTACTGCAACCCGGTGGGGGTCCTATGGCTACACCTTC. The full variable domain, with the rest looked up from reference TRBV19 and TRBJ1-2, is DGGITQSPKYLFRKEGQNVTLSCEQNLNHDAMYWYRQDPGQGLRLIYYSQIVNDFQKGDIAEGYSVSREKKESFPLTVTSAQKNPTAFYLCASTATRWGSYGYTFGSGTRLTVV.

This rearrangement joins TRBV5-1 to TRBJ2-2; unclear D gene. Germline CDR1 SGHRS, CDR2 YFSETQ. Deletions cut 2 bases from V and 1 base from J, with 15 bases between. The CDR3 runs 17 residues. This CDR3 reads CASSFLTPGQNTGELFF. The CDR3 region has the DNA TGCGCCAGCAGCTTCTTAACTCCGGGCCAGAACACCGGGGAGCTGTTTTTT.

This chain connects TRBV5-1 to TRBJ2-7; TRBD2 agrees at 8 bases. V lost 0 bases, J lost 2 bases, and 4 bases stayed unmatched. The CDR3 contains 15 residues. Germline loops: CDR1 SGHRS, CDR2 YFSETQ. CDR3 bases: TGCGCCAGCAGCTTGGATACTAGCGGACCCTACGAGCAGTACTTC. Translation: CASSLDTSGPYEQYF.

The chain is built from TRBV19 and TRBJ1-6; possibly TRBD1 for D (5 bases). The CDR3 is made up of 17 amino acids. Trimming cost V 3 bases and J 10 bases, with 22 bases left between them. CDR1 and CDR2 from the germline V gene are LNHDA and SQIVND (reference sequence). The CDR3 DNA reads TGTGCCAGTAGTATCTCCATTCAGACAGCAGTACCGTCACCCCTCCACTTT. Amino acids: CASSISIQTAVPSPLHF.

The V gene is TRBV3-1, the J gene TRBJ1-4, with 7 bases fitting TRBD1. The junction had 24 bases not matched to a gene; V was cut back by 5 bases and J by 0 bases. CDR1 is LGHDT and CDR2 is YNNKEL in the germline V gene (reference sequence). The CDR3 has 22 residues. This CDR3 reads CASSYTGTAGSLFIATNEKLFF. The CDR3 region has the DNA TGTGCCAGCAGCTACACCGGGACAGCCGGTTCCCTTTTCATTGCAACTAATGAAAAACTGTTTTTT.

This clonotype was seen repeatedly, ten times or more. As DNA, the CDR3 is TGTGCCAGCAGCTTAGTGGGACAGGGAGCACGGGAGCAGTTCTTC. Translation: CASSLVGQGAREQFF. This chain joins TRBV11-1 and TRBJ2-1, with TRBD1 identical over 9 bases. Germline V lookup: CDR1 SGHAT, CDR2 FQDESV (reference sequence). With V trimmed by 1 base and J by 10 bases, 8 bases remained unmatched. The CDR3 runs to 15 residues.

This clonotype was observed many times. The chain combines TRBV20-1 with TRBJ1-1; 9 positions agree with TRBD1. The V gene's germline CDR1 is DFQATT and CDR2 SNEGSKA (reference sequence). J was trimmed by 3 bases and V by 6 bases; bases with no gene match: 5. The CDR3 is made up of 13 amino acids. This chain's CDR3 is CSATDRGDTEAFF. CDR3 coding DNA: TGCAGTGCAACGGACAGGGGAGACACTGAAGCTTTCTTT.